Each of the 16 T cell receptor beta chains below was sequenced from the same sample in a study of blood T cell repertoires in COVID-19. TCRdb's table, derived via immunoSEQ multiplex PCR, lists solely in-frame clones and lacks some. The repertoire holds about 320,000 clones, with about nine tenths as singletons. The sequencing sample was made of PBMCs or T cells enriched from blood (not recorded which). The receptor source for this set is a man between 60 and 75 years old who had recovered from COVID-19.

This clone was seen a handful of times. The CDR3 region has the DNA TGTGCCAGCAGTGTCCAGGGGCGAAATTACGAGCAGTACTTC. Translated: CASSVQGRNYEQYF. V and J are TRBV2 and TRBJ2-7; possibly TRBD1 for D (6 bases). V lost 4 bases to trimming and J lost 4 bases, with 14 bases between them. This CDR3 has 14 amino acids. The V gene's germline CDR1 is SNHLY and CDR2 FYNNEI.

The chain employs TRBV4-3 and TRBJ2-2; a possible D gene is TRBD1 (5 bases). The CDR3 runs 15 residues. Per germline, CDR1 LGHNA and CDR2 YSLEER. Between the trimmed V and J ends, which lost 0 bases and 3 bases, there was a span of 8 bases. DNA for the CDR3: TGCGCCAGCAGCCAAGATCTAGGGGACACCGGGGAGCTGTTTTTT. Translating it yields CASSQDLGDTGELFF.

This clone was picked up one time. The V and J genes are TRBV7-2 and TRBJ2-2; TRBD1 aligns across 9 bases. Germline V gene data show CDR1 as SGHTA and CDR2 as FQGNSA. The CDR3 loop spans 15 amino acids. Trimming at V came to 3 bases and at J to 5 bases, leaving 4 bases not matched to a gene. The CDR3 DNA follows: TGTGCCAGCAGCTTGGGGACAGGGAAAACCGGGGAGCTGTTTTTT. Residues: CASSLGTGKTGELFF. Using reference TRBV7-2 and TRBJ2-2 for the parts outside the CDR3, the full variable domain is GAGVSQSPSNKVTEKGKDVELRCDPISGHTALYWYRQSLGQGLEFLIYFQGNSAPDKSGLPSDRFSAERTGGSVSTLTIQRTQQEDSAVYLCASSLGTGKTGELFFGEGSRLTVL.

The chain couples TRBV5-1 to TRBJ2-7; TRBD1 matches at 8 bases. J gave up 2 bases and V 0 bases, and 1 base lay outside the gene matches. The CDR3 runs 14 residues. Per germline, CDR1 SGHRS and CDR2 YFSETQ. The CDR3 DNA reads as TGCGCCAGCAGCTTGGGACAGGGGCCCTACGAGCAGTACTTC. Protein sequence: CASSLGQGPYEQYF.

The J gene is TRBJ1-2, the V gene TRBV27; possibly TRBD1 for D (6 bases). V lost 5 bases, J lost 8 bases, and 12 bases lay in between. CDR1 and CDR2 from the germline V gene are MNHEY and SMNVEV (reference sequence). The CDR3 runs 12 residues. The CDR3 DNA is TGTGCCAGCAGTGACCAGGGGTTCGGCTACACCTTC. It codes for CASSDQGFGYTF.

The chain recombines TRBV10-3 with TRBJ1-1, with 8 bases fitting TRBD1. Losses at the gene ends were 6 bases for V and 5 bases for J; bases not matched to a gene: 5. Germline V gene data show CDR1 as ENHRY and CDR2 as SYGVKD. This CDR3 is 13 amino acids long. Written as DNA, the CDR3 is TGTGCCATCAGGGGGACAGGTTTTACTGAAGCTTTCTTT. This encodes CAIRGTGFTEAFF.

The chain uses TRBV9 and TRBJ2-3, with 7 bases that match TRBD2. The CDR3 contains 16 residues. Germline loops: CDR1 SGDLS, CDR2 YYNGEE. V shed 0 bases and J 1 base; nucleotides not matched to a gene: 5. For the CDR3, the DNA is TGTGCCAGCAGCGTAGAAAGCGGGGAGGGCACAGATACGCAGTATTTT. Protein: CASSVESGEGTDTQYF.

The V call is TRBV21-1, the J call TRBJ1-2. TRBV21-1 is assigned pseudogene status. The CDR3 extends over 16 amino acids. The CDR3, as DNA: TGTGCCAGCAGCAAAGCTAGGGAGGGAGGCGGGTATGGCTACACCTTC. Residues: CASSKAREGGGYGYTF.

This clone was picked up one time. The chain joins TRBV19 to TRBJ1-5, with TRBD1 as a possible D gene (5 bases). The V gene's germline CDR1 is LNHDA and CDR2 SQIVND (reference sequence). Trimming pared 2 bases from V and 0 bases from J, leaving 14 bases between. CDR3 length: 17 residues. CDR3 in amino acids: CASSITDSRTSNQPQHF. DNA of the CDR3: TGTGCCAGTAGTATAACCGACAGCCGCACTAGCAATCAGCCCCAGCATTTT.

The chain has TRBV27 and TRBJ2-5; 11 positions match TRBD2. Germline V gene data show CDR1 as MNHEY and CDR2 as SMNVEV (reference sequence). This CDR3 has 19 amino acids. V dropped 7 bases and J dropped 5; count of bases not matched to a gene: 21. The CDR3 region has the DNA TGTGCCAGCACTTCCGGACTAGCGGGTGAAGGAAGGACGGGGGAGACCCAGTACTTC. Residues: CASTSGLAGEGRTGETQYF.

The chain links TRBV6-2 or TRBV6-3 to TRBJ1-2; D remains unclear. CDR1 and CDR2 (germline): MNHEY, SVGEGT. Between the trimmed V and J ends, which lost 1 base and 4 bases, there was a span of 13 bases. The CDR3 loop spans 15 amino acids. CDR3 residues: CASSYFPGMVYGYTF. Written as DNA, the CDR3 is TGTGCCAGCAGTTACTTTCCGGGGATGGTCTATGGCTACACCTTC.

The V call is TRBV19, the J call TRBJ1-5; D gene uncertain. The V end was cut by 3 bases, the J end by 7 bases, with 10 bases between. There are 13 residues in the CDR3. Germline V gives CDR1 LNHDA, CDR2 SQIVND (reference sequence). The chain's CDR3 is CASSIWASQPQHF. In DNA form, the CDR3 reads TGTGCCAGTAGTATCTGGGCCAGCCAGCCCCAGCATTTT.

The rearrangement uses TRBV24-1 and TRBJ1-2; 11 bases are a match to TRBD1. The V and J ends lost 10 bases and 4 bases, in that order; junction bases with no gene match: 7. The CDR3 extends over 14 amino acids. The germline gives CDR1 KGHDR, CDR2 SFDVKD. CDR3 DNA sequence: TGTGCCACTTCCGGGACAGGGGGAATCTATGGCTACACCTTC. This codes for CATSGTGGIYGYTF.

The chain recombines TRBV9 with TRBJ2-2, with 10 bases matching TRBD2. The CDR3 consists of 17 residues. Unmatched junction bases numbered 9, after V lost 3 bases and J lost 4 bases. Germline loops: CDR1 SGDLS, CDR2 YYNGEE. CDR3 nucleotide sequence: TGTGCCAGCAGCGCCCAATTAGCGGGAGGTAGCACCGGGGAGCTGTTTTTT. Amino acid sequence: CASSAQLAGGSTGELFF.

The chain uses TRBV6-2 or TRBV6-3 and TRBJ2-2; TRBD2 matches at 9 bases. V gave up 5 bases and J gave up 6 bases; unmatched junction bases: 10. Germline V CDR1 and CDR2: MNHEY, SVGEGT. The CDR3 is made up of 16 amino acids. The CDR3 region is CASSHIGGGAAGELFF. For the CDR3, the DNA is TGTGCCAGCAGTCATATTGGCGGGGGGGCCGCCGGGGAGCTGTTTTTT.

This chain connects TRBV12-3 or TRBV12-4 to TRBJ2-4; D remains ambiguous. The CDR3 loop spans 12 amino acids. V lost 0 bases and J 15 bases, leaving 12 bases between the germline ends. CDR3 nucleotide sequence: TGTGCCAGCAGTTTAGCGGCCAGGTTGAGGTACTTC. Residues: CASSLAARLRYF.